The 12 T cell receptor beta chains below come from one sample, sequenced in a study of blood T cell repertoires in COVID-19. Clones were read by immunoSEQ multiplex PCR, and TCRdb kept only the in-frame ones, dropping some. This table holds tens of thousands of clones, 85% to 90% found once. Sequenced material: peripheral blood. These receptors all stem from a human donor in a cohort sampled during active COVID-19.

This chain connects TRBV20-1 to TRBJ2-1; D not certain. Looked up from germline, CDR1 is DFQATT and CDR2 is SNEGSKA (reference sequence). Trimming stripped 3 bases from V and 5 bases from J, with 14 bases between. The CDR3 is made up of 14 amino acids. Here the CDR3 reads CSASPPAANNEQFF. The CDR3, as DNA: TGCAGTGCTAGTCCCCCGGCGGCCAACAATGAGCAGTTCTTC.

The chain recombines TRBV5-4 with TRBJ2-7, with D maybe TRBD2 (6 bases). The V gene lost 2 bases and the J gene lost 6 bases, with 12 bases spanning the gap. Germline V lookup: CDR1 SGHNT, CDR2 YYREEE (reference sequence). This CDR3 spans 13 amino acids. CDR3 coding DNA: TGTGCCAGCAGCTTACCCGGGGGTCCCGAGCAGTACTTC. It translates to CASSLPGGPEQYF.

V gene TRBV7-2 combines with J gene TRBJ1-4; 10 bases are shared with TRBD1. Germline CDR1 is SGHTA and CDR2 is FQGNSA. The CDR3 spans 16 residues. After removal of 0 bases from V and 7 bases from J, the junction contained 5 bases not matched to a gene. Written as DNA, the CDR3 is TGTGCCAGCAGCTTAGCCCGACAGGGGGCGACTGAAAAACTGTTTTTT. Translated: CASSLARQGATEKLFF.

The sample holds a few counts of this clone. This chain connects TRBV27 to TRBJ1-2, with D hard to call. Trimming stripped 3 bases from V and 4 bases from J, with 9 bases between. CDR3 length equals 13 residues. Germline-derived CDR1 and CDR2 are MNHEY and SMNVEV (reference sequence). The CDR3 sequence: CASSFSGVYGYTF. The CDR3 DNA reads TGTGCCAGCAGTTTCTCGGGAGTCTATGGCTACACCTTC.

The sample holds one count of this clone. The CDR3: CASYTGVPGAQYF. The CDR3 DNA sequence: TGTGCCAGCTATACGGGAGTCCCTGGGGCCCAGTACTTC. V usage is TRBV7-9 and J usage is TRBJ2-5; D perhaps matches TRBD2 (6 bases). This CDR3 contains 13 residues. CDR1 and CDR2 from the germline V gene are SEHNR and FQNEAQ (reference sequence). V dropped 8 bases and J dropped 9 bases, with 19 bases sitting between them.

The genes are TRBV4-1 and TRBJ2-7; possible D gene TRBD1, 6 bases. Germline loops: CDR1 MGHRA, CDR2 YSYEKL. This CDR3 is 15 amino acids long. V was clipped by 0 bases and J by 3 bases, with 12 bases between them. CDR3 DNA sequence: TGCGCCAGCAGCCAAGATTTTGAGGGGGTCTACGAGCAGTACTTC. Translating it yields CASSQDFEGVYEQYF.

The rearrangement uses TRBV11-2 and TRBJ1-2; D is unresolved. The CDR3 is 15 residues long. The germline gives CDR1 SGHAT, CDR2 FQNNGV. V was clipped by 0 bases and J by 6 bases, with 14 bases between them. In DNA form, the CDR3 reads TGTGCCAGCAGCTTAGATCTAGGTGCCTCAAATGGCTACACCTTC. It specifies CASSLDLGASNGYTF. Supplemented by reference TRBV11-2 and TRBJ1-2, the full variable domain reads EAGVAQSPRYKIIEKRQSVAFWCNPISGHATLYWYQQILGQGPKLLIQFQNNGVVDDSQLPKDRFSAERLKGVDSTLKIQPAKLEDSAVYLCASSLDLGASNGYTFGSGTRLTVV.

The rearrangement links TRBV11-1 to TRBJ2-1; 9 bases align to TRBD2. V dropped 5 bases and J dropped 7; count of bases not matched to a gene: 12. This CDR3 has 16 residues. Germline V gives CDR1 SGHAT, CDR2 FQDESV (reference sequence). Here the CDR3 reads CASSPWGLAMDNEQFF. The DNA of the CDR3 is TGTGCCAGCAGCCCTTGGGGACTAGCAATGGATAATGAGCAGTTCTTC.

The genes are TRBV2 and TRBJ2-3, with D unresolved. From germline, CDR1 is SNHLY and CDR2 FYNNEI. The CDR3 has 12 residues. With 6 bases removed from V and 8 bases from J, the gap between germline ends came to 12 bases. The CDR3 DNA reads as TGTGCCAGCAGGCTAGATGTGGGTACGCAGTATTTT. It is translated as CASRLDVGTQYF.

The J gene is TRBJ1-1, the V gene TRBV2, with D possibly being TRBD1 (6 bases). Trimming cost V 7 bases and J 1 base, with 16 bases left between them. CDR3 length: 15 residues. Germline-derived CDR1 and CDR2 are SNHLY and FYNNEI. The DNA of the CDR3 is TGTGCCAGCATGGGATTGGGACACCGGAACACTGAAGCTTTCTTT. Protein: CASMGLGHRNTEAFF.

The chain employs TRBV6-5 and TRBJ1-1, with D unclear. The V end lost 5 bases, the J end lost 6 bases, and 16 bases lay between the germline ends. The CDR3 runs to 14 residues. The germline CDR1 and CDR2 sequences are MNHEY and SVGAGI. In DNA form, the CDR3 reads TGTGCCAGCAGTCCCCCGACCGGGATAGCTGAAGCTTTCTTT. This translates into CASSPPTGIAEAFF.

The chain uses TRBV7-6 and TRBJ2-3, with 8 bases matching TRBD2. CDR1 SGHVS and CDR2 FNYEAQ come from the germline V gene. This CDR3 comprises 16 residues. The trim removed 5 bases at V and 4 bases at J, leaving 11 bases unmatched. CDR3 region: CASSEFAGGFADTQYF. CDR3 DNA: TGTGCCAGCAGCGAATTTGCGGGAGGTTTCGCAGATACGCAGTATTTT.